The next 6 T cell receptor beta chains were all read from a single sample in a study of breast tumors, draining lymph nodes, adjacent tissues. TCRdb re-derived calls from the multiplex PCR reads in MiXCR, one entry per CDR3 protein. The table shows approximately 180,000 distinct CDR3 sequences, with more than 25% occurring only once. Breast cancer patients provided tissue from their axillary draining lymph nodes. Specimen: axillary lymph node tissue. These receptors were obtained from a female donor with breast cancer. Some clones in this sample may be carry-over from other donors' samples.

This clonotype came up a few times. It may be a read error: a sequence one base away is much more abundant. The rearrangement links TRBV6-5 to TRBJ1-3; weak D call: TRBD1 (5 bases). Germline CDR1 and CDR2: MNHEY and SVGAGI. The CDR3 loop spans 14 amino acids. Trimming shortened V by 5 bases and J by 4 bases, and 12 bases separated the two germline ends. CDR3 DNA: TGTGCCAGCAGTCCGGGACTCTACGGAAACACCATATATTTT. As protein: CASSPGLYGNTIYF.

The rearrangement joins TRBV20-1 to TRBJ2-3; perhaps TRBD2 as D (6 bases). V was pared by 3 bases and J by 5 bases, with 21 bases between. This CDR3 is built from 16 residues. Per the germline V gene, CDR1 is DFQATT and CDR2 is SNEGSKA (reference sequence). This CDR3 reads CSARRGAIGGGDTQYF. The DNA for the CDR3 is TGCAGTGCTAGGCGTGGCGCTATCGGGGGTGGAGATACGCAGTATTTT.

Here the CDR3 DNA reads TGTGCCAGCAGCCGAACAGGGACAGAATCCTGTGGCTACACCTTC. The encoded protein is CASSRTGTESCGYTF. The chain uses TRBV7-2 and TRBJ1-2, with 7 bases that match TRBD1. Germline assignment: CDR1 SGHTA and CDR2 FQGNSA. The V and J ends lost 5 bases and 7 bases, in that order; junction bases with no gene match: 13. There are 15 residues in the CDR3.

In its sample, this clonotype was seen once. This likely comes from a read error, as the CDR3 has no conserved phenylalanine or tryptophan at its end. The CDR3 reads CASSLFLGDPEQYL. The CDR3 bases are TGTGCCAGCAGCCTCTTCTTAGGTGACCCCGAGCAGTACCTC. The chain has TRBV3-1 and TRBJ2-7, with D uncertain. Germline V lookup: CDR1 LGHDT, CDR2 YNNKEL (reference sequence). The CDR3 has 14 amino acids. V was shortened by 4 bases and J by 6 bases, with 16 bases between the two germline ends.

This clonotype occurred many times. This sequence joins TRBV20-1 and TRBJ2-3, with TRBD2 matching 9 bases. CDR1 DFQATT and CDR2 SNEGSKA come from the germline V gene (reference sequence). CDR3 size: 17 residues. J gave up 0 bases and V 3 bases, and 10 bases lay outside the gene matches. The CDR3 loop reads CSASSIRLAASTDTQYF. The CDR3, as DNA: TGCAGTGCTAGCTCCATCCGACTAGCGGCTAGCACAGATACGCAGTATTTT.

The table lists this clonotype with many counts. The chain carries TRBV6-1 and TRBJ1-5, with D possibly TRBD1 on 6 matching bases. CDR3 length: 15 amino acids. Trimming pared 6 bases from V and 2 bases from J, leaving 14 bases between. From germline, CDR1 is MNHNS and CDR2 SASEGT. CDR3 coding DNA: TGTGCCAGCAGCGTAGGGGGTAGCGGCAATCAGCCCCAGCATTTT. It yields the protein CASSVGGSGNQPQHF.